The clone carrying this TCR beta chain was observed a handful of times. Antigen: not known. This sample stems from a study of cytomegalovirus exposure and HLA in healthy donors. Broader study findings: The authors reported that TCR beta sequences could predict HLA-A and HLA-B alleles. These predictions were accurate for most subjects in the first cohort.

This CDR3 contains 13 residues. J lost 8 bases, V lost 6 bases, and 8 bases had no gene match. Per germline, CDR1 MDHEN and CDR2 SYDVKM. Researchers ran the PCR with 60 Vbeta and 13 Jbeta primers. TCRdb's copy holds only in-frame clones and misses some; the assay was immunoSEQ multiplex PCR. The repertoire has a few hundred thousand clones, 84% of them found once; the top ten carry roughly 2%. The chain recombines TRBV28 with TRBJ1-2; 8 positions agree with TRBD1. What was sequenced was PBMCs. This clonotype originated in a woman aged 40-49 years in good health and CMV-seropositive. The CDR3 sequence is CASRTGQGRGYTF. The CDR3 nucleotides read TGTGCCAGCAGAACTGGACAGGGTAGAGGCTACACCTTC.